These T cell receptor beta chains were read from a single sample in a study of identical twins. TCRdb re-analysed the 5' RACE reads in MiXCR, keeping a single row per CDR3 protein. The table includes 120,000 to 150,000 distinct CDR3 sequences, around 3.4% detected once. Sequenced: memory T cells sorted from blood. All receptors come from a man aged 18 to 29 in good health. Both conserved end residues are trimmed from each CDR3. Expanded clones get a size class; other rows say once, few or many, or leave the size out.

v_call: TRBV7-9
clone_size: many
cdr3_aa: ASSLYSEDNYGYT

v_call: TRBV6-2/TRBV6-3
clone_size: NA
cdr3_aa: ASSYWPQETQY

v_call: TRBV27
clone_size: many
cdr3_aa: ASSGTGKRPEAF

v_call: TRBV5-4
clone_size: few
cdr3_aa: ASSRRGENTGELF

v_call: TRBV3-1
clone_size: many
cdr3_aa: ASSPPGLAGADTQY

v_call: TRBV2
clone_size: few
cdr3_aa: ASSEARASGRS

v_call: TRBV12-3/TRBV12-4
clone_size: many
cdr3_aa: ASSLRPSQETQY

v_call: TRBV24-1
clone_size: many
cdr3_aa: ATSDPGRASHNEQF

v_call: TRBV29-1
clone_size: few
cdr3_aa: SVGGTSGYNEQF

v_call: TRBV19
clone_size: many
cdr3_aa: ASNPDRQQPQH

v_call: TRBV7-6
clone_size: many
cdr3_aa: ASSPKDEQF

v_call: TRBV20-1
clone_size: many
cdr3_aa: SADQGFQQY

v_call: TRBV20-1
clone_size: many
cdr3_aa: SAISGSLGNEQF

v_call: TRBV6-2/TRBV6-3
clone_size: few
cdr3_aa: ASSGGLAATDTQY

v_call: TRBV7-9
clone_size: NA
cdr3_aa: ASSLDFAETQY

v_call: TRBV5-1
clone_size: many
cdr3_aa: ASSALQTEEETQY

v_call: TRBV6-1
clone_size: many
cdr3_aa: ASRPGADNQPQH

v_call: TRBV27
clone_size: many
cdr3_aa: ASSPGTAPYEQY

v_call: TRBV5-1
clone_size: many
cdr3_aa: ASSTVLSRDIRRGDSPLH

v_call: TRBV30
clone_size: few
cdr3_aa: AWSVGTGGVGANVLT

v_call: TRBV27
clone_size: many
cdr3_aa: ASSMNLRGGRGYNEQF

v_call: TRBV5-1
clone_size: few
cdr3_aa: ASSLDVGEETQY

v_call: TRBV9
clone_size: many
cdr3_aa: ASSVDAGGITGELF

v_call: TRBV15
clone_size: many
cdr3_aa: ATSRDPTGSGETQY

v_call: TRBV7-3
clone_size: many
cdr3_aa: ASRRTNTDTQY

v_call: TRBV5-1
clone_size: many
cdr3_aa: ASSLGPGGSSGNTIY

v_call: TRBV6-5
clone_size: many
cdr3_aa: ASSYYGVGGTEAF

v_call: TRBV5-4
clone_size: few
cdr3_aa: ASSQRVGIAQRIQY

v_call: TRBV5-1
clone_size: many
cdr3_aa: ASSGTGAGNTIY

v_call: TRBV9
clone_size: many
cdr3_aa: ASSVEGTPAGELF

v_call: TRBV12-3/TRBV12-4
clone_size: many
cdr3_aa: ASSLGTSGIMGEQF

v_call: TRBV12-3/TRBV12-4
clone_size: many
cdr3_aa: ASSRTGVYNEQF